Sequencing of this T cell receptor (beta chain) was carried out in a study of T cell responses to AZD1222 COVID-19 vaccine. Study results and limitations: Two doses of AZD1222 preceded a rise in Spike-specific TCR breadth and depth. Across spike, vaccine-associated CD4 TCRs were found, dominant at 160-218 and 743-854. White British donors predominated, females outnumbered males, and clonal diversity was possibly underestimated.

Data came from immunoSEQ multiplex PCR; TCRdb stores just in-frame clones and leaves some out. This table holds 110,000 to 150,000 clones, approximately 92% found once. Germline V gene lookup returns CDR1 SGHVS and CDR2 FNYEAQ. Trimming took off 5 bases at V and 1 base at J, with 12 bases between the two ends. This CDR3 spans 15 amino acids. Regarding this clone: What it binds is not known.

The rearrangement uses TRBV7-6 and TRBJ2-1; D is perhaps TRBD2 (6 bases). This sample comprised peripheral blood, obtained on day 0 of AZD1222 vaccination. The clonotype originates from an adult in good health. CDR3 DNA sequence: TGTGCCAGCAGCCCCAGCGGGTCATCCTACAATGAGCAGTTCTTC. Translating gives CASSPSGSSYNEQFF.